The clone carrying this TCR beta chain was recorded many times. The antigen is undetermined. This sample was taken from a study of T cells in Graves' hyperthyroidism and ophthalmopathy. Study observations and caveats: Before onset, ophthalmopathy was predicted by the model a median approximately 6.7 months earlier.

RNA transcripts yielded amplified TCR beta CDR3 regions. The HTBI primer set drove a first-round RT-PCR of the TCR CDR3. In TCRdb, the multiplex PCR reads were re-called with MiXCR into one record per CDR3 protein. The sample contains hundreds of thousands of distinct CDR3 sequences, around 20% of which appear only once. The V gene end was trimmed by 4 bases and the J gene end by 6 bases; junction bases not matched to a gene: 12. This CDR3 is built from 17 residues. The germline gives CDR1 MNHEY, CDR2 SVGEGT. The chain recombines TRBV6-2 or TRBV6-3 with TRBJ2-1; 10 positions agree with TRBD2. Sequencing was performed on blood. The receptor was isolated from a man in his forties with Graves' hyperthyroidism. The CDR3 coding sequence is TGTGCCAGCAGTTCCCGGGAGCGGGGGGGCGTCAGCAATGAGCAGTTCTTC. This gives the protein CASSSRERGGVSNEQFF.